The present TCR beta chain was sequenced within a study of blood T cell repertoires in COVID-19. Study context: T cells, B-cell-depleted T cells, or PBMCs provided the cDNA or gDNA that served as material.

CDR1 is SGHTA, CDR2 FQGNSA, per germline. Trimming shortened V by 1 base and J by 4 bases, and 10 bases separated the two germline ends. The CDR3 is made up of 14 amino acids. As originally analysed: The authors estimated nucleated cell counts from reference gene primer amplification. Here immunoSEQ multiplex PCR was the method, and the copy in TCRdb shows in-frame clones only, minus some. The DNA gave D and trimming, while V, J and clone size come from that table. The repertoire holds 50,000 to 70,000 clones, with about 81% as singletons. Sample: peripheral blood. This clonotype originated in a man between 65 and 85 years old with active COVID-19. V is TRBV7-2 and J is TRBJ1-1; no firm D call. The CDR3 is CASSLVHRSTEAFF. CDR3 coding DNA: TGTGCCAGCAGCTTAGTACATCGAAGCACTGAAGCTTTCTTT. Variable domain in full (rest from reference TRBV7-2 and TRBJ1-1): GAGVSQSPSNKVTEKGKDVELRCDPISGHTALYWYRQSLGQGLEFLIYFQGNSAPDKSGLPSDRFSAERTGGSVSTLTIQRTQQEDSAVYLCASSLVHRSTEAFFGQGTRLTVV.